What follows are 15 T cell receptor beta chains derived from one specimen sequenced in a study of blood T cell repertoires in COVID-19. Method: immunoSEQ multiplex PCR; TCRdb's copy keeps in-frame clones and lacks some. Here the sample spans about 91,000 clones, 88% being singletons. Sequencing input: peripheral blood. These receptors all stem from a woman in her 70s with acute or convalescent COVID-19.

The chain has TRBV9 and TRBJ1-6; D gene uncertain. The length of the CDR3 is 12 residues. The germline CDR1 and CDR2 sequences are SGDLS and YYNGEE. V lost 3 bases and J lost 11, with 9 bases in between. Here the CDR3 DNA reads TGTGCCAGCAGCGGGGCGGGTCCACCCCTCCACTTT. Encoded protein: CASSGAGPPLHF. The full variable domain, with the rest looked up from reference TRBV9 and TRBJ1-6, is DSGVTQTPKHLITATGQRVTLRCSPRSGDLSVYWYQQSLDQGLQFLIQYYNGEERAKGNILERFSAQQFPDLHSELNLSSLELGDSALYFCASSGAGPPLHFGNGTRLTVT.

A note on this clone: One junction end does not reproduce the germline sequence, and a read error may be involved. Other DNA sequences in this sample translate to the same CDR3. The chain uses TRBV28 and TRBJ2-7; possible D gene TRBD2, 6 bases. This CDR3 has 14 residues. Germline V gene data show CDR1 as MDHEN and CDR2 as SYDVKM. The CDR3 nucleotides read TGTGCCAGCACCCCGGAGGGGTACTCCTACGAGCAGTACTTT. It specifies CASTPEGYSYEQYF.

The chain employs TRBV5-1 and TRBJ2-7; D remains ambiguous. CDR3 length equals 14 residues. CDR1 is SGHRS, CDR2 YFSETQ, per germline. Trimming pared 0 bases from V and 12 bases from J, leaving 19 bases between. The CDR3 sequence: CASSLEAAPLVRYF. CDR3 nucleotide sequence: TGCGCCAGCAGCTTGGAGGCCGCACCCCTAGTTCGGTACTTC.

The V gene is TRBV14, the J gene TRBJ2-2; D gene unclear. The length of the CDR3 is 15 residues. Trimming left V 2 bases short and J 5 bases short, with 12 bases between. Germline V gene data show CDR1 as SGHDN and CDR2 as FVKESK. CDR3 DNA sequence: TGTGCCAGCAGCCAATCATCGGGTTGGACCGGGGAGCTGTTTTTT. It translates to CASSQSSGWTGELFF.

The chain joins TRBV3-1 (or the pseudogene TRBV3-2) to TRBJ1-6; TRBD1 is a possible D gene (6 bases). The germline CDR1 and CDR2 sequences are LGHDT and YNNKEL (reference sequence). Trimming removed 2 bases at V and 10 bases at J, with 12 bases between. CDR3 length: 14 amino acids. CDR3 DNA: TGTGCCAGCAGCCAATGGGGACAACGATCACCCCTCCACTTT. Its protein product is CASSQWGQRSPLHF.

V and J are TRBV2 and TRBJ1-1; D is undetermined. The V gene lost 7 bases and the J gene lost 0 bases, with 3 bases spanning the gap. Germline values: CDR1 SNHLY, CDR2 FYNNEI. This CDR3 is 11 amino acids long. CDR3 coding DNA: TGTGCCAGCACCGTGAACACTGAAGCTTTCTTT. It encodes CASTVNTEAFF.

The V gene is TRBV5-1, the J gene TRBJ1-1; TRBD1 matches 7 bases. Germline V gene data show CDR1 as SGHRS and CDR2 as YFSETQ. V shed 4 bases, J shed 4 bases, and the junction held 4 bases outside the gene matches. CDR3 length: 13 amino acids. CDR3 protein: CASSMTGLTEAFF. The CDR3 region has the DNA TGCGCCAGCAGCATGACAGGGCTCACTGAAGCTTTCTTT.

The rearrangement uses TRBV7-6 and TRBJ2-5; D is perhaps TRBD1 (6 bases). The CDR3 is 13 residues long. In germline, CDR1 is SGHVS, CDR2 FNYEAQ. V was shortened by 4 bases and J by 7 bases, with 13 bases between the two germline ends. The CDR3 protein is CASSSLSRGTQYF. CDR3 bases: TGTGCCAGCAGCTCTTTATCCAGGGGGACCCAGTACTTC.

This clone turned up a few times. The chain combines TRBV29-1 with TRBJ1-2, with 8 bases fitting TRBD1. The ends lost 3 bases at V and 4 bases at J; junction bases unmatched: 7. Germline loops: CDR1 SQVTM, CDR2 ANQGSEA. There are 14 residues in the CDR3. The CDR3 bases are TGCAGCGTTGATCCAGGGGGCACGGGCTATGGCTACACCTTC. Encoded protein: CSVDPGGTGYGYTF.

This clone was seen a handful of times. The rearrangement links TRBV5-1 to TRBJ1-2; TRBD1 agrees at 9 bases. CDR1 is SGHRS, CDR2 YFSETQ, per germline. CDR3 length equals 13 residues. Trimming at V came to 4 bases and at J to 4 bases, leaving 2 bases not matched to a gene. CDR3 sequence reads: CASSTTGGYGYTF. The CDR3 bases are TGCGCCAGCAGCACGACAGGGGGCTATGGCTACACCTTC.

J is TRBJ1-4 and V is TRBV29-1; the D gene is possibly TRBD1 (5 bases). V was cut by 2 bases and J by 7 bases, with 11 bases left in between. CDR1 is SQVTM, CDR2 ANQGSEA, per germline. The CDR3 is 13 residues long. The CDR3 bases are TGCAGCGTTGAAATCAGGGAGGGTGAAAAACTGTTTTTT. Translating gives CSVEIREGEKLFF.

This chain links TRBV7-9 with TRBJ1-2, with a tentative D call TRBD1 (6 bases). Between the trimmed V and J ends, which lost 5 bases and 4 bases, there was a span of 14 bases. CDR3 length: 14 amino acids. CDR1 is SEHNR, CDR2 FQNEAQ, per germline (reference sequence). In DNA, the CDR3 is TGTGCCAGCAGCAATGGACAGAATATCTATGGCTACACCTTC. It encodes CASSNGQNIYGYTF. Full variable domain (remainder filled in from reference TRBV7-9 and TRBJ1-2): DTGVSQNPRHKITKRGQNVTFRCDPISEHNRLYWYRQTLGQGPEFLTYFQNEAQLEKSRLLSDRFSAERPKGSFSTLEIQRTEQGDSAMYLCASSNGQNIYGYTFGSGTRLTVV.

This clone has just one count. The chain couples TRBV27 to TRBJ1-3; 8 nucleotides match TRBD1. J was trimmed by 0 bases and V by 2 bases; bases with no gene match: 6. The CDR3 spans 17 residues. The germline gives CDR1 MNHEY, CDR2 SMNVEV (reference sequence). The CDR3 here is CASSLMTGAFSGNTIYF. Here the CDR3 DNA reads TGTGCCAGCAGTTTAATGACAGGGGCCTTCTCTGGAAACACCATATATTTT.

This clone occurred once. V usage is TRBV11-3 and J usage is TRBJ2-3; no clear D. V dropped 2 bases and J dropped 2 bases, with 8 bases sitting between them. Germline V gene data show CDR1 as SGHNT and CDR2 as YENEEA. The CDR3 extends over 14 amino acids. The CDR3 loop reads CASSLSEPTDTQYF. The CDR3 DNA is TGTGCCAGCAGCTTATCGGAGCCCACAGATACGCAGTATTTT. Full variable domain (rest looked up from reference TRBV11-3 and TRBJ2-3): EAGVVQSPRYKIIEKKQPVAFWCNPISGHNTLYWYLQNLGQGPELLIRYENEEAVDDSQLPKDRFSAERLKGVDSTLKIQPAELGDSAVYLCASSLSEPTDTQYFGPGTRLTVL.

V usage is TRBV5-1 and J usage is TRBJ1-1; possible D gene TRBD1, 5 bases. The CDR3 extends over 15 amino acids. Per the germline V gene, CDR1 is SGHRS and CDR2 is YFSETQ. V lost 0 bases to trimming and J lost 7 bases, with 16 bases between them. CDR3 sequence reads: CASSLAAGGMVEAFF. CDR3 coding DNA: TGCGCCAGCAGCTTGGCCGCGGGGGGGATGGTTGAAGCTTTCTTT.